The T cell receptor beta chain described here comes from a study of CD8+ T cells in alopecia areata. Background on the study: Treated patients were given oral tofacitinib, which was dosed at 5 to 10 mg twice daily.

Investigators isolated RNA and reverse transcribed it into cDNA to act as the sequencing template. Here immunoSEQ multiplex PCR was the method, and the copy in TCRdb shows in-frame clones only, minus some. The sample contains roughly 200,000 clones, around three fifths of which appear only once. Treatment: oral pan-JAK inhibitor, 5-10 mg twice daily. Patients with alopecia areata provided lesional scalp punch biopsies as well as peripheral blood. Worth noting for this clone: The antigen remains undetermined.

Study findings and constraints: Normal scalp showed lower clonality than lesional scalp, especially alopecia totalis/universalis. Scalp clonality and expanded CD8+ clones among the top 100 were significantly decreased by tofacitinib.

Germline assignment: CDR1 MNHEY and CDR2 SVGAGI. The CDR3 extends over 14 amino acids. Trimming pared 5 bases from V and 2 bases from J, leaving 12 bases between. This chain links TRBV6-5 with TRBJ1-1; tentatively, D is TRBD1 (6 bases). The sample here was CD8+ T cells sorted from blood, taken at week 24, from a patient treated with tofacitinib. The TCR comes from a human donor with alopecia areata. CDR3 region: CASSQAGGNTEAFF. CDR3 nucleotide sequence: TGTGCCAGCAGTCAGGCGGGGGGCAACACTGAAGCTTTCTTT.